Presented here are 30 T cell receptor beta chains from one specimen sequenced in a study of cytomegalovirus exposure and HLA in healthy donors. PCR used 60 Vbeta primers and 13 Jbeta primers. TCRdb's table, derived via immunoSEQ multiplex PCR, lists solely in-frame clones and lacks some. The top ten hold approximately 2.9% of the sample, which has roughly 140,000 clones, about 64% seen once. The source material was PBMCs. The source is a woman younger than 45 in good health and CMV-seropositive.

This chain connects TRBV6-1 to TRBJ1-5, with a weak D call TRBD1 (5 bases). The germline V gene encodes CDR1 MNHNS and CDR2 SASEGT. V was cut by 6 bases and J by 0 bases, with 9 bases left in between. The length of the CDR3 is 14 residues. CDR3 region: CASRGTNSNQPQHF. CDR3 bases: TGTGCCAGCAGGGGGACTAATAGCAATCAGCCCCAGCATTTT.

The table lists this clone with a few counts. V usage is TRBV27 and J usage is TRBJ2-7, with 10 positions matching TRBD1. The V gene's germline CDR1 is MNHEY and CDR2 SMNVEV (reference sequence). The ends lost 9 bases at V and 8 bases at J; junction bases unmatched: 19. There are 16 residues in the CDR3. CDR3 nucleotides: TGTGCCAGTTACTCCCCACTCGGACAGGGGGTAGTCAAGCAGTACTTC. It specifies CASYSPLGQGVVKQYF.

In its sample, this clone was seen once. The chain uses TRBV6-1 and TRBJ1-2, with TRBD1 as a possible D gene (5 bases). The CDR3 runs 13 residues. The V gene's germline CDR1 is MNHNS and CDR2 SASEGT. V was clipped by 4 bases and J by 2 bases, with 8 bases between them. The CDR3 bases are TGTGCCAGCAGTGGCGGGGGAAACTATGGCTACACCTTC. Translating gives CASSGGGNYGYTF.

The chain couples TRBV5-6 to TRBJ1-1; D gene ambiguous. The CDR3 sequence is 12 residues long. Germline CDR1 SGHDT, CDR2 YYEEEE. V shed 6 bases and J shed 3 bases, with 9 bases lying between them. The CDR3 coding sequence is TGTGCCAGCACCCTTATTGACACTGAAGCTTTCTTT. It encodes CASTLIDTEAFF. Full variable domain (outside the CDR3, taken from reference TRBV5-6 and TRBJ1-1): DAGVTQSPTHLIKTRGQQVTLRCSPKSGHDTVSWYQQALGQGPQFIFQYYEEEERQRGNFPDRFSGHQFPNYSSELNVNALLLGDSALYLCASTLIDTEAFFGQGTRLTVV.

This clone was recorded once. V is TRBV13 and J is TRBJ2-1, with 8 bases that match TRBD2. The J segment lost 0 bases and the V segment lost 2 bases, leaving 6 bases of the junction unmatched. Germline lookup yields CDR1 PRHDT and CDR2 FYEKMQ (reference sequence). There are 17 residues in the CDR3. This CDR3 is CASSLSGGGISYNEQFF. CDR3 DNA: TGTGCCAGCAGCTTATCCGGCGGGGGGATCTCCTACAATGAGCAGTTCTTC.

The rearrangement links TRBV29-1 to TRBJ2-5; tentatively, D is TRBD2 (5 bases). Deletions cut 3 bases from V and 5 bases from J, with 13 bases between. Germline assignment: CDR1 SQVTM and CDR2 ANQGSEA. The CDR3 runs 13 residues. The chain's CDR3 is CSVDRASFETQYF. The CDR3 region has the DNA TGCAGCGTTGATCGGGCTAGCTTCGAGACCCAGTACTTC.

This clone was observed a few times. V is TRBV30 and J is TRBJ1-5, with 8 bases identical to TRBD1. Unmatched junction bases numbered 8, after V lost 1 base and J lost 3 bases. The germline V gene has CDR1 GTSNPN and CDR2 SVGIG (reference sequence). The CDR3 has 16 amino acids. The CDR3 spells CAWSGVRTGTNQPQHF. DNA of the CDR3: TGTGCCTGGAGTGGAGTGAGGACAGGGACCAATCAGCCCCAGCATTTT.

The rearrangement uses TRBV7-8 and TRBJ1-5; D not certain. The V end lost 5 bases, the J end lost 0 bases, and 14 bases lay between the germline ends. Germline V gives CDR1 SGHVS, CDR2 FQNEAQ. This CDR3 is 16 amino acids long. CDR3 nucleotide sequence: TGTGCCAGCAGCGAACGCAGAACGTATAGCAATCAGCCCCAGCATTTT. Protein product: CASSERRTYSNQPQHF.

The chain recombines TRBV7-9 with TRBJ2-7; TRBD2 matches 7 bases. The CDR3 consists of 15 residues. Germline-derived CDR1 and CDR2 are SEHNR and FQNEAQ (reference sequence). V was pared by 3 bases and J by 5 bases, with 10 bases of the junction left unmatched. The CDR3 DNA follows: TGTGCCAGCAGCTTGGGGGGGGGAAGGGATGACGAGCAGTACTTC. Residues: CASSLGGGRDDEQYF. Combining the CDR3 with reference TRBV7-9 and TRBJ2-7 gives the whole variable domain DTGVSQNPRHKITKRGQNVTFRCDPISEHNRLYWYRQTLGQGPEFLTYFQNEAQLEKSRLLSDRFSAERPKGSFSTLEIQRTEQGDSAMYLCASSLGGGRDDEQYFGPGTRLTVT.

There are a few counts of this clone. The rearrangement joins TRBV5-1 to TRBJ2-1; TRBD2 agrees at 10 bases. The CDR3 runs 18 residues. The V gene's germline CDR1 is SGHRS and CDR2 YFSETQ. With V trimmed by 2 bases and J by 7 bases, 15 bases remained unmatched. CDR3 DNA: TGCGCCAGCAGCTTCACGGGAGGGGCTAGCGGGAGAGCGAATGAGCAGTTCTTC. Residues: CASSFTGGASGRANEQFF. The full variable domain, its missing parts supplied by reference TRBV5-1 and TRBJ2-1, is KAGVTQTPRYLIKTRGQQVTLSCSPISGHRSVSWYQQTPGQGLQFLFEYFSETQRNKGNFPGRFSGRQFSNSRSEMNVSTLELGDSALYLCASSFTGGASGRANEQFFGPGTRLTVL.

This sequence joins TRBV10-1 and TRBJ2-3; 13 bases map to TRBD2. The CDR3 sequence is 17 residues long. The V segment lost 5 bases and the J segment 4 bases; nucleotides outside the gene matches: 9. Germline CDR1 is WNHNN and CDR2 is SYGVQD (reference sequence). The DNA of the CDR3 is TGCGCCAGCAGTAGGACTAGCGGGAGTGAGTACGCAGATACGCAGTATTTT. Translating gives CASSRTSGSEYADTQYF.

The chain couples TRBV19 to TRBJ2-1; the D gene could be TRBD1 or TRBD2 (5 bases each). Germline CDR1 reads LNHDA; CDR2 reads SQIVND (reference sequence). CDR3 length: 16 residues. Trimming left V 4 bases short and J 0 bases short, with 13 bases between. CDR3 sequence: CASSKEGPYSYNEQFF. The CDR3 coding sequence is TGTGCCAGTAGTAAAGAGGGGCCCTACTCCTACAATGAGCAGTTCTTC.

This clone has only a few counts. The chain carries TRBV5-4 and TRBJ1-4; TRBD1 agrees at 9 bases. Trimming cost V 4 bases and J 5 bases; bases outside gene matches: 3. The CDR3 covers 14 residues. Germline V gene lookup returns CDR1 SGHNT and CDR2 YYREEE (reference sequence). The CDR3 nucleotides read TGTGCCAGCAGCCGGGACAGGGCGAATGAAAAACTGTTTTTT. It yields the protein CASSRDRANEKLFF. Full variable domain (rest looked up from reference TRBV5-4 and TRBJ1-4): ETGVTQSPTHLIKTRGQQVTLRCSSQSGHNTVSWYQQALGQGPQFIFQYYREEENGRGNFPPRFSGLQFPNYSSELNVNALELDDSALYLCASSRDRANEKLFFGSGTQLSVL.

This sequence joins TRBV2 and TRBJ1-1; D is unclear. Trimming pared 7 bases from V and 4 bases from J, leaving 10 bases between. In germline, CDR1 is SNHLY, CDR2 FYNNEI. CDR3 length: 12 amino acids. The CDR3 DNA sequence: TGTGCCAGCAAGAAGGGAGGCACTGAAGCTTTCTTT. As protein: CASKKGGTEAFF.

The chain joins TRBV5-1 to TRBJ1-3, with 7 nucleotides matching TRBD1. This CDR3 spans 15 amino acids. The ends lost 2 bases at V and 8 bases at J; junction bases unmatched: 10. The germline gives CDR1 SGHRS, CDR2 YFSETQ. The CDR3 nucleotides read TGCGCCAGCAGCTTCTCGACAGGGTATTTGGACACCATATATTTT. This translates into CASSFSTGYLDTIYF.

This clone was seen a handful of times. The chain uses TRBV30 and TRBJ2-7, with D unclear. The CDR3 consists of 12 residues. The V gene lost 5 bases and the J gene lost 1 base, with 9 bases spanning the gap. The germline V gene encodes CDR1 GTSNPN and CDR2 SVGIG (reference sequence). The CDR3 DNA is TGTGCCTGGGGTACTGTTTCCTACGAGCAGTACTTC. Protein product: CAWGTVSYEQYF. Using reference TRBV30 and TRBJ2-7 for the parts outside the CDR3, the full variable domain is SQTIHQWPATLVQPVGSPLSLECTVEGTSNPNLYWYRQAAGRGLQLLFYSVGIGQISSEVPQNLSASRPQDRQFILSSKKLLLSDSGFYLCAWGTVSYEQYFGPGTRLTVT.

This rearrangement joins TRBV28 to TRBJ2-7, with TRBD1 as a possible D gene (6 bases). Trimming left V 5 bases short and J 2 bases short, with 16 bases between. In germline, CDR1 is MDHEN, CDR2 SYDVKM. The CDR3 is 15 amino acids. The CDR3 nucleotides are TGTGCCAGCAGTACCCGCAGGGGTAGTACCTACGAGCAGTACTTC. Its protein product is CASSTRRGSTYEQYF. Complete variable domain (other parts from reference TRBV28 and TRBJ2-7): DVKVTQSSRYLVKRTGEKVFLECVQDMDHENMFWYRQDPGLGLRLIYFSYDVKMKEKGDIPEGYSVSREKKERFSLILESASTNQTSMYLCASSTRRGSTYEQYFGPGTRLTVT.

This clone has just one count. The chain employs TRBV6-6 and TRBJ1-1, with 7 bases fitting TRBD1. Germline-derived CDR1 and CDR2 are MNHNY and SVGAGI (reference sequence). Trimming cost V 5 bases and J 1 base; bases outside gene matches: 4. The CDR3 consists of 14 residues. The CDR3 DNA reads TGTGCCAGCAGTACATACAGGGGGAACACTGAAGCTTTCTTT. Residues: CASSTYRGNTEAFF.

The CDR3 protein is CASKATGSTDTQYF. CDR3 DNA: TGTGCCAGCAAGGCGACAGGGAGCACAGATACGCAGTATTTT. The chain couples TRBV11-3 to TRBJ2-3; 7 nucleotides line up with TRBD1. Trimming cost V 7 bases and J 0 bases; bases outside gene matches: 4. Germline values: CDR1 SGHNT, CDR2 YENEEA. The length of the CDR3 is 14 residues.

This CDR3 is CASMWGQGVDEQYF. In nucleotides, the CDR3 is TGTGCCAGCATGTGGGGTCAGGGGGTCGACGAGCAGTACTTC. This sequence joins TRBV2 and TRBJ2-7, with 7 bases matching TRBD1. V trimming: 7 bases; J trimming: 5 bases; junction bases outside the gene matches: 11. This CDR3 region has 14 residues. Germline CDR1 reads SNHLY; CDR2 reads FYNNEI.

The chain has TRBV7-9 and TRBJ1-3, with unresolved D. The germline gives CDR1 SEHNR, CDR2 FQNEAQ (reference sequence). This CDR3 spans 18 amino acids. Trimming left V 5 bases short and J 1 base short, with 21 bases between. DNA for the CDR3: TGTGCCAGCAGCATAGACGACGGCGGGCATGGATCTGGAAACACCATATATTTT. The encoded protein is CASSIDDGGHGSGNTIYF.

The chain employs TRBV6-1 and TRBJ1-2, with 7 bases identical to TRBD1. The CDR3 runs 17 residues. With V trimmed by 3 bases and J by 1 base, 11 bases remained unmatched. Germline CDR1 and CDR2: MNHNS and SASEGT. CDR3: CASSDSPGGWDNYGYTF. CDR3 bases: TGTGCCAGCAGTGATTCCCCAGGGGGATGGGATAACTATGGCTACACCTTC.

A few counts support this clone. J is TRBJ1-2 and V is TRBV21-1. TRBV21-1 is marked as a pseudogene. This CDR3 is built from 14 residues. Here the CDR3 DNA reads TGTGCACCGACTAAAGGGAGTAGCCGCTATGGCTACACCTTC. Protein sequence: CAPTKGSSRYGYTF.

The genes are TRBV18 and TRBJ2-7; D is possibly TRBD1 (6 bases). CDR1 is KGHSH and CDR2 is LQKENI in the germline V gene. This CDR3 has 14 amino acids. V was cut by 3 bases and J by 3 bases, with 12 bases left in between. This CDR3 is CASSPAAGVYEQYF. CDR3 DNA: TGTGCCAGCTCACCCGCCGCAGGGGTCTACGAGCAGTACTTC. The complete variable domain, with remaining parts taken from reference TRBV18 and TRBJ2-7, reads NAGVMQNPRHLVRRRGQEARLRCSPMKGHSHVYWYRQLPEEGLKFMVYLQKENIIDESGMPKERFSAEFPKEGPSILRIQQVVRGDSAAYFCASSPAAGVYEQYFGPGTRLTVT.

The chain combines TRBV28 with TRBJ2-5; 9 bases agree with TRBD1. CDR3 length equals 15 residues. J lost 4 bases, V lost 4 bases, and 7 bases had no gene match. Germline CDR1 is MDHEN and CDR2 is SYDVKM. CDR3 amino acids: CASSSRTGAAETQYF. Here the CDR3 DNA reads TGTGCCAGCAGTTCAAGGACAGGGGCGGCAGAGACCCAGTACTTC. The variable domain in full, completed from reference TRBV28 and TRBJ2-5, reads DVKVTQSSRYLVKRTGEKVFLECVQDMDHENMFWYRQDPGLGLRLIYFSYDVKMKEKGDIPEGYSVSREKKERFSLILESASTNQTSMYLCASSSRTGAAETQYFGPGTRLLVL.

This clone was seen more than once but under ten times. V gene TRBV6-1 combines with J gene TRBJ2-1; D is perhaps TRBD2 (6 bases). In germline, CDR1 is MNHNS, CDR2 SASEGT. The CDR3 spans 13 residues. Trimming removed 8 bases at V and 7 bases at J, with 15 bases between. CDR3: CASSGGTLNEQFF. The CDR3 DNA sequence: TGTGCCAGCTCCGGAGGGACCTTGAATGAGCAGTTCTTC.

This clone was observed a single time. This chain connects TRBV27 to TRBJ2-2; D is possibly TRBD2 (5 bases). The CDR3 consists of 18 residues. V dropped 7 bases and J dropped 4 bases, with 25 bases sitting between them. Germline V gives CDR1 MNHEY, CDR2 SMNVEV (reference sequence). CDR3 DNA sequence: TGTGCCAGCACAAGAGATCTAAATGGCCCAGAGGGCACCGGGGAGCTGTTTTTT. Protein product: CASTRDLNGPEGTGELFF.

V is TRBV6-5 and J is TRBJ1-1; 9 bases match TRBD1. The CDR3 loop spans 14 amino acids. Losses at the gene ends were 5 bases for V and 11 bases for J; bases not matched to a gene: 12. CDR1 MNHEY and CDR2 SVGAGI come from the germline V gene. The CDR3 loop is CASSRQGVDNRAFF. The CDR3 DNA reads TGTGCCAGCAGTAGACAGGGGGTCGACAATCGGGCTTTCTTT.

The chain combines TRBV4-2 with TRBJ2-7; D is unclear. Germline V gene lookup returns CDR1 LGHNA and CDR2 YNFKEQ. This CDR3 is built from 14 residues. The germline V and J ends were trimmed by 0 bases and 0 bases, with 6 bases remaining between them. CDR3 sequence reads: CASSQDYPSYEQYF. The CDR3 DNA sequence: TGTGCCAGCAGCCAAGACTACCCCTCCTACGAGCAGTACTTC.

The chain is built from TRBV4-2 and TRBJ2-7, with 8 bases lining up with TRBD2. There are 18 residues in the CDR3. J lost 0 bases, V lost 1 base, and 11 bases had no gene match. From germline, CDR1 is LGHNA and CDR2 YNFKEQ. CDR3 coding DNA: TGTGCCAGCAGCCAAGCCCCCATCTTGAGCGGGAGCTCCTACGAGCAGTACTTC. Protein sequence: CASSQAPILSGSSYEQYF.